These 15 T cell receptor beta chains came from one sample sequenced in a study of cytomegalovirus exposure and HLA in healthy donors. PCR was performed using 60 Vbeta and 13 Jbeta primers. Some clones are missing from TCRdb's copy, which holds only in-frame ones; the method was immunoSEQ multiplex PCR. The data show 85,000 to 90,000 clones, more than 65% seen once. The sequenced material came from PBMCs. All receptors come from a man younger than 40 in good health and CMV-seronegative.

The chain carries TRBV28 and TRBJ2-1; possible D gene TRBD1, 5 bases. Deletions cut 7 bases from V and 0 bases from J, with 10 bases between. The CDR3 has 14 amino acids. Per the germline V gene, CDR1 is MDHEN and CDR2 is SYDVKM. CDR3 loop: CASKGSDSYNEQFF. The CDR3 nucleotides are TGTGCCAGCAAGGGGTCCGACTCCTACAATGAGCAGTTCTTC.

The CDR3 loop reads CASSSYIGQGGNYEQYF. Written as DNA, the CDR3 is TGTGCCAGCAGTTCCTACATCGGACAGGGAGGAAACTACGAGCAGTACTTC. The chain recombines TRBV27 with TRBJ2-7; 8 bases line up with TRBD1. Losses at the gene ends were 4 bases for V and 3 bases for J; bases not matched to a gene: 14. Germline V gives CDR1 MNHEY, CDR2 SMNVEV (reference sequence). The CDR3 has 17 residues.

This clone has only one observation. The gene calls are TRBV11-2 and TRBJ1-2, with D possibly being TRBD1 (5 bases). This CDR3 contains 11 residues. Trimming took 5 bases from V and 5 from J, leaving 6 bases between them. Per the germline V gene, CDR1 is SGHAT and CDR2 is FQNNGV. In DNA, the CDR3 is TGTGCCAGCAGCCAGGGATATGGCTACACCTTC. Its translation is CASSQGYGYTF.

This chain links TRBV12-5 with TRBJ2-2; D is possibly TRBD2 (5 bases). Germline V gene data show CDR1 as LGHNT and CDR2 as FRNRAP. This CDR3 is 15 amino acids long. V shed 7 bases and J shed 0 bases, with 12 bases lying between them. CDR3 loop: CASAFSGTNTGELFF. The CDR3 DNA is TGTGCTAGTGCATTCTCGGGAACGAACACCGGGGAGCTGTTTTTT.

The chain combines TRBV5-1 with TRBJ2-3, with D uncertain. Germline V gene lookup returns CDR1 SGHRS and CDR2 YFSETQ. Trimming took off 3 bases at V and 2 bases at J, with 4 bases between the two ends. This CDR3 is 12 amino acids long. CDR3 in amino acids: CASSWPTDTQYF. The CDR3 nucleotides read TGCGCCAGCAGCTGGCCCACAGATACGCAGTATTTT.

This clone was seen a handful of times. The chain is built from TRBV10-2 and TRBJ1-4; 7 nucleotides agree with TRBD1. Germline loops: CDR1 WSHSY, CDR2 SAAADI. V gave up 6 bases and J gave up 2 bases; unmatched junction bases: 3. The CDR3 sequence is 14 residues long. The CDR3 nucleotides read TGCGCCAGCAGGAAGACAGGGACTAATGAAAAACTGTTTTTT. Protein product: CASRKTGTNEKLFF.

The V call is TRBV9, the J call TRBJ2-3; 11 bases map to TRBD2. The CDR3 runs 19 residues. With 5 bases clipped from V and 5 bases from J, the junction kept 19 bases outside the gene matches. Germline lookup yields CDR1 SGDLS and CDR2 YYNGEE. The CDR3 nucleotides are TGTGCCAGCAGTGATCCATTCCACCTTAGCGGGGGGGCTGGAGATACGCAGTATTTT. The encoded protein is CASSDPFHLSGGAGDTQYF. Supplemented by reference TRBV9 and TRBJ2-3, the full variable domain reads DSGVTQTPKHLITATGQRVTLRCSPRSGDLSVYWYQQSLDQGLQFLIQYYNGEERAKGNILERFSAQQFPDLHSELNLSSLELGDSALYFCASSDPFHLSGGAGDTQYFGPGTRLTVL.

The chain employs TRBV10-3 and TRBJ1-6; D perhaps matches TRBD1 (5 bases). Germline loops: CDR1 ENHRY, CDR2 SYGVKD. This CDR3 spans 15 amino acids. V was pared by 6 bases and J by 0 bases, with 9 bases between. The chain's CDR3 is CAIRGLNSYNSPLHF. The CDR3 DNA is TGTGCCATCAGGGGGCTTAACTCCTATAATTCACCCCTCCACTTT.

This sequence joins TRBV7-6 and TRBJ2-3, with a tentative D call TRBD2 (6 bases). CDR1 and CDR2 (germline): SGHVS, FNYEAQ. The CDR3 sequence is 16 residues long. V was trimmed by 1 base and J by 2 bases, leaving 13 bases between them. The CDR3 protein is CASSLGGVTATDTQYF. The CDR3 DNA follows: TGTGCCAGCAGCTTAGGGGGGGTCACAGCCACAGATACGCAGTATTTT. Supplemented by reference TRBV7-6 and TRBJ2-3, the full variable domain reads GAGVSQSPRYKVTKRGQDVALRCDPISGHVSLYWYRQALGQGPEFLTYFNYEAQQDKSGLPNDRFSAERPEGSISTLTIQRTEQRDSAMYRCASSLGGVTATDTQYFGPGTRLTVL.

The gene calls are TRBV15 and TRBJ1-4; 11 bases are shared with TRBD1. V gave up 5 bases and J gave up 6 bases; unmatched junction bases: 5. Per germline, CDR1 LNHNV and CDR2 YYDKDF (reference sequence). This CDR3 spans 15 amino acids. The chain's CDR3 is CATSVWTGGDEKLFF. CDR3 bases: TGTGCCACCAGCGTTTGGACAGGGGGCGATGAAAAACTGTTTTTT.

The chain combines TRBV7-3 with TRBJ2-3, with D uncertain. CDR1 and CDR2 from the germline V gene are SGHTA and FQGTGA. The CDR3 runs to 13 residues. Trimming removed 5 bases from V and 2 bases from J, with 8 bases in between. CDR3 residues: CASSPSPTDTQYF. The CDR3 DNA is TGTGCCAGCAGCCCCTCCCCCACAGATACGCAGTATTTT.

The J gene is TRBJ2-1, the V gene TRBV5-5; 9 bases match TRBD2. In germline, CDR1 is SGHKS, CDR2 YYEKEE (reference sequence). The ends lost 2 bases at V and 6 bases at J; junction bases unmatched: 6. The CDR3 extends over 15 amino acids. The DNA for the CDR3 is TGTGCCAGCAGCTTCTTAGCGGGGGCGATCAATGAGCAGTTCTTC. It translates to CASSFLAGAINEQFF.

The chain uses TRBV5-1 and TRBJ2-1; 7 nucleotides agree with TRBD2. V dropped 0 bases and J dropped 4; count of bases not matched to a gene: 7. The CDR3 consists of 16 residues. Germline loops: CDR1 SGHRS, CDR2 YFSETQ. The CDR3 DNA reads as TGCGCCAGCAGCTTGGGGGGAGGGCTTCCTTACAATGAGCAGTTCTTC. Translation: CASSLGGGLPYNEQFF.

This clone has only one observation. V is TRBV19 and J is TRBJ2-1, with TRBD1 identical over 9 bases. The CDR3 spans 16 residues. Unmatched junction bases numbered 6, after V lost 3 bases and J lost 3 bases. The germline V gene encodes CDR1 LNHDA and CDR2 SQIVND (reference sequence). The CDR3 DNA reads TGTGCCAGTAGTATTGGGGGACAGGGCAACTACAATGAGCAGTTCTTC. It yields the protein CASSIGGQGNYNEQFF.

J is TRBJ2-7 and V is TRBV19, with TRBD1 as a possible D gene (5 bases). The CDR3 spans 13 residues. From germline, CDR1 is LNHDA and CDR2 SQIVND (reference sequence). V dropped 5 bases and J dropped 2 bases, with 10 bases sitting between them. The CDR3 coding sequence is TGTGCCAGTAGTCTCGGACATACCTACGAGCAGTACTTC. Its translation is CASSLGHTYEQYF.